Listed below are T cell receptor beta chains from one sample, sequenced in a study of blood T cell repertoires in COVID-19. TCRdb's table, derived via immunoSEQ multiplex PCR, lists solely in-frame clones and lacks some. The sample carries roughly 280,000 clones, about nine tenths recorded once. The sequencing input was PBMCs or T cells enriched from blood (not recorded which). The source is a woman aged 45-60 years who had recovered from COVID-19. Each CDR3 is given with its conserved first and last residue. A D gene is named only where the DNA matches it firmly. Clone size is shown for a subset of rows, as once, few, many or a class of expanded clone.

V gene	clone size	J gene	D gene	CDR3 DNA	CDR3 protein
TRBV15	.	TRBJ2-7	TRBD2	TGTGCCACCAGCAGAGAGGCTAGCGGGACATACGAGCAGTACTTC	CATSREASGTYEQYF
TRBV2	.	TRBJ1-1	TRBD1	TGTGCCAGCAGTGTACCCGGACAGGTAACCTCTGAAGCTTTCTTT	CASSVPGQVTSEAFF
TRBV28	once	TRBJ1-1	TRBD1	TGTGCCAGCATCGGGACAGGACCTCCAGGGAACACTGAAGCTTTCTTT	CASIGTGPPGNTEAFF
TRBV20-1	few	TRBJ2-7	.	TGCAGTGCTAGTAAAGGGGATCCCTCCTACGAGCAGTACTTC	CSASKGDPSYEQYF
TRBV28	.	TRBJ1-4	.	TGTGCCAGCACCCAGGGCACAACTAATGAAAAACTGTTTTTT	CASTQGTTNEKLFF
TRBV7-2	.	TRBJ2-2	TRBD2	TGTGCCAGCGAGCGGGAAAGTTCGGACACCGGGGAGCTGTTTTTT	CASERESSDTGELFF
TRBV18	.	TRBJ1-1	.	TGTGCCAGCTCACCAACAGGTAACACTGAAGCTTTCTTT	CASSPTGNTEAFF
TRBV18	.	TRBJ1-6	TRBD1	TGTGCCAGCTCACCGGGACAGGGGGCAGGGGGATCACCCCTCCACTTT	CASSPGQGAGGSPLHF
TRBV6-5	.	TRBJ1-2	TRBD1	TGTGCCAGCGTGGGACAGGGAAACTATGGCTACACCTTC	CASVGQGNYGYTF
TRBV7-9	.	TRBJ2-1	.	TGTGCCAGCAGCTTAGATGCGGCATCGTCGGCGGTAAATGAGCAGTTCTTC	CASSLDAASSAVNEQFF